These 32 T cell receptor beta chains originate from one sample sequenced in a study of T cell responses to AZD1222 COVID-19 vaccine (dated by TCRdb to the early 2020s). Receptor libraries were prepared by the immunoSEQ multiplex PCR assay. Entries here come from immuneACCESS through TCRdb and include only in-frame sequences with V and J called. Some clones fail to appear in such tables; in the studies checked, an unresolved V gene covers under half of the shortfall, and the cause of the remainder is unknown. This sample lists about 150,000 clones; 90% were detected once. Around 1.5% of the sample belongs to the ten largest clones. Interpreted using the paper, the time point label stands for: about 28 days (+/-7) after the second vaccine dose. Sample: peripheral blood, taken 28 days after the second AZD1222 dose. These receptors came from an adult who received the AZD1222 COVID-19 vaccine.

This clone has a handful of counts. The chain couples TRBV7-9 to TRBJ1-2; D is unclear. Germline-derived CDR1 and CDR2 are SEHNR and FQNEAQ (reference sequence). V lost 10 bases, J lost 1 base, and 13 bases lay in between. CDR3 length equals 13 residues. The DNA for the CDR3 is TGTGCCACAACCGGTATCTATAACTATGGCTACACCTTC. As protein: CATTGIYNYGYTF. The entire variable domain, with the rest obtained from reference TRBV7-9 and TRBJ1-2, is as follows: DTGVSQNPRHKITKRGQNVTFRCDPISEHNRLYWYRQTLGQGPEFLTYFQNEAQLEKSRLLSDRFSAERPKGSFSTLEIQRTEQGDSAMYLCATTGIYNYGYTFGSGTRLTVV.

CDR3 sequence reads: CASRLPGRSGNTIYF. DNA for the CDR3: TGTGCCAGCAGGTTACCAGGGCGTTCTGGAAACACCATATATTTT. The V and J genes are TRBV7-2 and TRBJ1-3; possible D gene TRBD1, 5 bases. V lost 6 bases and J lost 1, with 13 bases in between. The germline V gene encodes CDR1 SGHTA and CDR2 FQGNSA. The CDR3 spans 15 residues.

The CDR3 DNA follows: TGTGCCAGCAGTTTTACCCCGATGGGGAGGCGCACTGAAGCTTTCTTT. As protein: CASSFTPMGRRTEAFF. The rearrangement joins TRBV6-5 to TRBJ1-1; D unclear. Germline CDR1 MNHEY, CDR2 SVGAGI. This CDR3 has 16 amino acids. Trimming removed 4 bases at V and 4 bases at J, with 19 bases between.

This sequence joins TRBV20-1 and TRBJ1-3, with D maybe TRBD1 (6 bases). The CDR3 runs to 11 residues. The germline V and J ends were trimmed by 6 bases and 6 bases, with 9 bases remaining between them. The V gene's germline CDR1 is DFQATT and CDR2 SNEGSKA (reference sequence). CDR3 amino acids: CSARQENTIYF. CDR3 sequence (DNA): TGCAGTGCACGACAGGAAAACACCATATATTTT.

The rearrangement links TRBV30 to TRBJ1-1; D gene unclear. The V gene lost 5 bases and the J gene lost 2 bases, with 12 bases spanning the gap. The CDR3 is made up of 13 amino acids. Germline V gene sequence: CDR1 GTSNPN, CDR2 SVGIG (reference sequence). The CDR3 spells CAWRHYTNTEAFF. The CDR3 DNA follows: TGTGCCTGGCGTCACTACACTAACACTGAAGCTTTCTTT.

This clone has only a few counts. This sequence joins TRBV10-3 and TRBJ2-7, with D possibly matching TRBD1 (7 bases). There are 14 residues in the CDR3. CDR1 is ENHRY and CDR2 is SYGVKD in the germline V gene. The ends were cut back, 6 bases at V and 5 bases at J, with 17 bases in the middle. Here the CDR3 DNA reads TGTGCCATCAGGAGAACAGGGGCGGGAAACGAGCAGTACTTC. It is translated as CAIRRTGAGNEQYF.

The chain employs TRBV5-4 and TRBJ2-1; D remains unclear. CDR3 length equals 14 residues. CDR1 is SGHNT and CDR2 is YYREEE in the germline V gene (reference sequence). Deletions cut 6 bases from V and 3 bases from J, with 13 bases between. The DNA for the CDR3 is TGTGCCAGCAATTTTGGCGGAAACTACAATGAGCAGTTCTTC. Translated: CASNFGGNYNEQFF.

This clone was recorded only once. The chain couples TRBV6-5 to TRBJ1-1, with D unresolved. V was pared by 4 bases and J by 0 bases, with 3 bases between. Germline CDR1 reads MNHEY; CDR2 reads SVGAGI. The CDR3 consists of 12 residues. This chain's CDR3 is CASSSVNTEAFF. The DNA of the CDR3 is TGTGCCAGCAGTTCAGTGAACACTGAAGCTTTCTTT.

The rearrangement links TRBV24-1 to TRBJ2-1, with D unresolved. This CDR3 spans 12 amino acids. With 3 bases removed from V and 6 bases from J, the gap between germline ends came to 5 bases. CDR1 is KGHDR and CDR2 is SFDVKD in the germline V gene. The CDR3 coding sequence is TGTGCCACCAGTGATCAACTCAATGAGCAGTTCTTC. Residues: CATSDQLNEQFF.

The chain carries TRBV25-1 and TRBJ2-1; the match to TRBD1 covers 8 bases. The CDR3 runs 16 residues. Germline V CDR1 and CDR2: MGHDK, SYGVNS. V was clipped by 3 bases and J by 0 bases; unmatched bases: 4. CDR3 nucleotide sequence: TGTGCCAGCAGTGACAGGGGGCGATCCTCCTACAATGAGCAGTTCTTC. This codes for CASSDRGRSSYNEQFF. The full variable domain, with the rest looked up from reference TRBV25-1 and TRBJ2-1, is EADIYQTPRYLVIGTGKKITLECSQTMGHDKMYWYQQDPGMELHLIHYSYGVNSTEKGDLSSESTVSRIRTEHFPLTLESARPSHTSQYLCASSDRGRSSYNEQFFGPGTRLTVL.

This chain uses TRBV5-6 with TRBJ1-1; tentatively, D is TRBD1 (5 bases). CDR1 and CDR2 (germline): SGHDT, YYEEEE. Trimming cost V 6 bases and J 1 base, with 13 bases left between them. The CDR3 is 14 residues long. This chain's CDR3 is CASILQGSNTEAFF. The CDR3 DNA is TGTGCCAGCATTCTGCAGGGTTCGAACACTGAAGCTTTCTTT.

The sample holds a few counts of this clone. The V and J genes are TRBV4-1 and TRBJ2-7; no clear D. Between the trimmed V and J ends, which lost 1 base and 0 bases, there was a span of 7 bases. The germline CDR1 and CDR2 sequences are MGHRA and YSYEKL. CDR3 length: 14 amino acids. CDR3 residues: CASSQGLSSYEQYF. For the CDR3, the DNA is TGCGCCAGCAGCCAAGGGCTCAGCTCCTACGAGCAGTACTTC.

V usage is TRBV28 and J usage is TRBJ1-5; D is unresolved. Germline V lookup: CDR1 MDHEN, CDR2 SYDVKM. The CDR3 has 16 amino acids. V was trimmed by 3 bases and J by 3 bases, leaving 15 bases between them. The DNA for the CDR3 is TGTGCCAGCAGTTTGACCCGAAGAGGCTCCAATCAGCCCCAGCATTTT. As protein: CASSLTRRGSNQPQHF.

This chain connects TRBV7-6 to TRBJ1-6, with D possibly matching TRBD1 (6 bases). CDR3 length equals 17 residues. V lost 5 bases and J lost 11, with 25 bases in between. Germline CDR1 SGHVS, CDR2 FNYEAQ. In DNA form, the CDR3 reads TGTGCCAGCAGCACGGAGCCGGGGGACAAAAGGCGGCCACCCCTCCACTTT. Amino acid sequence: CASSTEPGDKRRPPLHF.

The rearrangement links TRBV3-1 (or the pseudogene TRBV3-2) to TRBJ1-4; the D gene is possibly TRBD1 (5 bases). Per germline, CDR1 LGHDT and CDR2 YNNKEL (reference sequence). This CDR3 contains 19 residues. Trimming left V 4 bases short and J 0 bases short, with 21 bases between. The CDR3 nucleotides are TGTGCCAGCAGCCCCATGCCCGGACTGGGACCCACAACTAATGAAAAACTGTTTTTT. This encodes CASSPMPGLGPTTNEKLFF.

V usage is TRBV9 and J usage is TRBJ2-1; maybe TRBD2 (5 bases). CDR3 size: 15 residues. CDR1 SGDLS and CDR2 YYNGEE come from the germline V gene. Trimming cost V 3 bases and J 5 bases, with 15 bases left between them. The CDR3 nucleotides read TGTGCCAGCAGCGCCTCCGGAGGATGGGACAATGAGCAGTTCTTC. It yields the protein CASSASGGWDNEQFF.

This clone was observed a handful of times. The chain has TRBV7-8 and TRBJ2-2; D may be TRBD1 (5 bases). The CDR3 length is 15 residues. Germline V lookup: CDR1 SGHVS, CDR2 FQNEAQ. Trimming stripped 6 bases from V and 2 bases from J, with 13 bases between. CDR3: CASRRQFINTGELFF. The CDR3 DNA follows: TGTGCCAGCAGGAGACAGTTTATTAACACCGGGGAGCTGTTTTTT.

The V call is TRBV19, the J call TRBJ2-1; TRBD2 matches 8 bases. V was pared by 3 bases and J by 6 bases, with 13 bases of the junction left unmatched. The CDR3 runs to 17 residues. Germline values: CDR1 LNHDA, CDR2 SQIVND (reference sequence). The CDR3 sequence: CASSIWVPGTSGNEQFF. The CDR3 DNA reads as TGTGCCAGTAGTATTTGGGTTCCCGGGACTAGTGGCAATGAGCAGTTCTTC.

The V call is TRBV19, the J call TRBJ1-5, with D possibly being TRBD1 (6 bases). The CDR3 spans 14 residues. Trimming took 5 bases from V and 2 from J, leaving 10 bases between them. Germline lookup yields CDR1 LNHDA and CDR2 SQIVND (reference sequence). CDR3 bases: TGTGCCAGTAGTTTAACAGGGCGCAATCAGCCCCAGCATTTT. It translates to CASSLTGRNQPQHF.

The chain employs TRBV3-1 (or the pseudogene TRBV3-2) and TRBJ2-7; D gene unclear. The CDR3 length is 11 residues. CDR1 is LGHDT and CDR2 is YNNKEL in the germline V gene (reference sequence). V lost 3 bases and J 3 bases, leaving 3 bases between the germline ends. The CDR3 here is CASSQSYEQYF. DNA of the CDR3: TGTGCCAGCAGCCAGAGCTACGAGCAGTACTTC.

The V gene is TRBV18, the J gene TRBJ2-7, with D unresolved. Germline V gene data show CDR1 as KGHSH and CDR2 as LQKENI. The CDR3 is 15 residues long. The V end lost 6 bases, the J end lost 2 bases, and 17 bases lay between the germline ends. CDR3 sequence: CASSPEVGVTYEQYF. DNA for the CDR3: TGTGCCAGCTCCCCGGAAGTCGGTGTAACCTACGAGCAGTACTTC.

The V and J genes are TRBV19 and TRBJ2-1; TRBD2 matches at 11 bases. This CDR3 spans 20 amino acids. Germline V lookup: CDR1 LNHDA, CDR2 SQIVND (reference sequence). The ends lost 5 bases at V and 0 bases at J; junction bases unmatched: 15. The CDR3 sequence is CASSSFSGGALRSSYNEQFF. In nucleotides, the CDR3 is TGTGCCAGTAGTTCATTTAGCGGGGGGGCCCTTCGTAGCTCCTACAATGAGCAGTTCTTC.

In its sample, this clone was seen once. J is TRBJ2-1 and V is TRBV2; D call uncertain. Germline V gene sequence: CDR1 SNHLY, CDR2 FYNNEI. The CDR3 extends over 14 amino acids. Trimming removed 3 bases from V and 6 bases from J, with 12 bases in between. CDR3 loop: CASSEGRLVNEQFF. The CDR3 DNA sequence: TGTGCCAGCAGTGAGGGCAGGTTGGTCAATGAGCAGTTCTTC.

This sequence joins TRBV9 and TRBJ1-1, with a tentative D call TRBD1 (6 bases). Germline CDR1 and CDR2: SGDLS and YYNGEE. V gave up 0 bases and J gave up 5 bases, with 8 bases separating them. The CDR3 is made up of 13 amino acids. CDR3 in DNA: TGTGCCAGCAGCGTAGATCAGGGGACTGAAGCTTTCTTT. Translation gives CASSVDQGTEAFF.

The chain combines TRBV19 with TRBJ2-3; 14 nucleotides align to TRBD2. This CDR3 has 17 amino acids. Germline V gene data show CDR1 as LNHDA and CDR2 as SQIVND (reference sequence). V gave up 7 bases and J gave up 6 bases; unmatched junction bases: 12. The CDR3 loop is CASITGTSGGFSDTQYF. As DNA, the CDR3 is TGTGCCAGTATCACCGGGACTAGCGGGGGTTTTAGCGATACGCAGTATTTT.

This chain's CDR3 is CASSRAKTIYEQYF. DNA of the CDR3: TGTGCCAGCAGTCGGGCGAAGACTATCTACGAGCAGTACTTC. V usage is TRBV2 and J usage is TRBJ2-7, with a weak D call TRBD2 (5 bases). Germline V lookup: CDR1 SNHLY, CDR2 FYNNEI. The CDR3 has 14 amino acids. The ends were cut back, 5 bases at V and 3 bases at J, with 14 bases in the middle.

This chain joins TRBV6-5 and TRBJ2-7; D gene unclear. The V gene lost 0 bases and the J gene lost 11 bases, with 17 bases spanning the gap. Per the germline V gene, CDR1 is MNHEY and CDR2 is SVGAGI. This CDR3 contains 14 residues. As DNA, the CDR3 is TGTGCCAGCAGTTACTCGCGGCGGACGGAGTTGAAGTACTTC. It specifies CASSYSRRTELKYF.

V is TRBV27 and J is TRBJ1-1, with a weak D call TRBD1 (5 bases). V lost 8 bases and J lost 0, with 13 bases in between. This CDR3 comprises 14 residues. Germline values: CDR1 MNHEY, CDR2 SMNVEV (reference sequence). The CDR3: CASWQGFMNTEAFF. CDR3 DNA sequence: TGTGCCAGCTGGCAGGGTTTTATGAACACTGAAGCTTTCTTT.

This clone was counted a few times. The rearrangement joins TRBV19 to TRBJ1-5; D uncertain. This CDR3 is 15 amino acids long. V dropped 6 bases and J dropped 2 bases, with 14 bases sitting between them. The germline V gene encodes CDR1 LNHDA and CDR2 SQIVND (reference sequence). The CDR3 here is CASRLQNSGNQPQHF. The CDR3 DNA reads TGTGCCAGTAGGCTACAGAATAGTGGCAATCAGCCCCAGCATTTT.

The gene calls are TRBV19 and TRBJ2-1, with D perhaps given as TRBD1 or TRBD2 (6 bases each). Trimming left V 6 bases short and J 11 bases short, with 14 bases between. The CDR3 has 12 residues. Germline values: CDR1 LNHDA, CDR2 SQIVND (reference sequence). The CDR3 DNA reads TGTGCCAGTAGCGAGGGGGGAAGGCAGCAGTTCTTC. Translated, it gives CASSEGGRQQFF.

V and J are TRBV10-2 and TRBJ2-7; 8 bases are a match to TRBD1. Germline lookup yields CDR1 WSHSY and CDR2 SAAADI. The CDR3 is 15 residues long. Trimming at V came to 5 bases and at J to 6 bases, leaving 12 bases not matched to a gene. The CDR3: CASSLSRARGPEQYF. The CDR3 DNA reads as TGCGCCAGCAGTCTGAGCCGGGCCAGGGGGCCCGAGCAGTACTTC.

This sequence joins TRBV4-1 and TRBJ2-7, with D hard to call. Germline CDR1 and CDR2: MGHRA and YSYEKL. This CDR3 comprises 14 residues. V lost 1 base to trimming and J lost 3 bases, with 10 bases between them. Written as DNA, the CDR3 is TGCGCCAGCAGCCAAGGGTCCCGGAGCTACGAGCAGTACTTC. Protein: CASSQGSRSYEQYF.